Presented here are 2 T cell receptor beta chains from one specimen sequenced in a study of neurological immune-mediated disorders. As for time point: technical triplicate 2. TCRdb called the 5' RACE reads again in MiXCR, with one record for every CDR3 protein. The sample has about 31,000 distinct CDR3 sequences; 13% are singletons. Input material: CD4+ T cells from blood. The receptors stem from a female donor with HTLV-1-associated myelopathy (HAM/TSP).

Ten or more counts support this clonotype. V and J are TRBV11-3 and TRBJ1-4, with no clear D. The V gene's germline CDR1 is SGHNT and CDR2 YENEEA. The V end was cut by 4 bases, the J end by 7 bases, with 10 bases between. This CDR3 spans 13 amino acids. The CDR3 sequence: CASSSDISEKLFF. DNA of the CDR3: TGTGCCAGCAGCTCTGACATTTCTGAAAAACTGTTTTTT. The variable domain in full, with the rest retrieved from reference TRBV11-3 and TRBJ1-4, is EAGVVQSPRYKIIEKKQPVAFWCNPISGHNTLYWYLQNLGQGPELLIRYENEEAVDDSQLPKDRFSAERLKGVDSTLKIQPAELGDSAVYLCASSSDISEKLFFGSGTQLSVL.

This clonotype was detected many times. The genes are TRBV5-6 and TRBJ2-7; 7 bases are shared with TRBD1. J was trimmed by 2 bases and V by 4 bases; bases with no gene match: 3. From germline, CDR1 is SGHDT and CDR2 YYEEEE. This CDR3 has 13 amino acids. The CDR3 DNA follows: TGTGCCAGCAGCGGAGACAGGGCCTACGAGCAGTACTTC. It translates to CASSGDRAYEQYF.